This T cell receptor (beta chain) originates from a study of T-cell memory formation after mild COVID-19. V was pared by 5 bases and J by 6 bases, with 8 bases between. This CDR3 comprises 11 residues. MiXCR, applied by TCRdb to the 5' RACE reads, yields one record per CDR3 protein. This table holds more than 80,000 distinct CDR3 sequences, 12% found once. The sequencing input was PBMCs or a T cell subset sorted from them (not recorded which). The gene calls are TRBV12-3 or TRBV12-4 and TRBJ2-7, with a tentative D call TRBD1 (5 bases). This clonotype was sampled from an adult woman who had mild COVID-19 (a few samples of this study predate the infection). Cell type and time point are not known. CDR3 DNA: TGTGCCAGCAGTGTGACAGTCGAGCAGTACTTC. As protein: CASSVTVEQYF.